The 8 T cell receptor beta chains given below trace back to one sample, sequenced in a study of identical twins. Each CDR3 protein is one row after TCRdb ran MiXCR on the 5' RACE reads. The table shows fewer than 550,000 distinct CDR3 sequences, with about 15% occurring only once. These data were likewise used in another study, on yellow fever vaccine responses in identical twins.

Sequenced material: CD4+ T cells sorted from blood. The receptor set was obtained from a woman under 30 in good health.

This clonotype was observed a few times. The CDR3 DNA is TGTGCCAGCAGCTTAGGCGTGGGACTAATAGAGACCCAGTACTTC. This codes for CASSLGVGLIETQYF. The rearrangement joins TRBV7-9 to TRBJ2-5; 7 bases align to TRBD2. The junction had 6 bases not matched to a gene; V was cut back by 1 base and J by 4 bases. Germline V gene sequence: CDR1 SEHNR, CDR2 FQNEAQ (reference sequence). There are 15 residues in the CDR3.

The chain employs TRBV6-5 and TRBJ1-2, with 9 nucleotides matching TRBD1. The J segment lost 2 bases and the V segment lost 0 bases, leaving 1 base of the junction unmatched. In germline, CDR1 is MNHEY, CDR2 SVGAGI. The CDR3 loop spans 15 amino acids. CDR3 DNA: TGTGCCAGCAGTTACTCCGGGACAGGGAACTATGGCTACACCTTC. Amino acid sequence: CASSYSGTGNYGYTF.

This clonotype has only a few counts. The CDR3 region is CASSLRGWGETQYF. The CDR3 DNA reads TGCGCCAGCAGCTTGAGGGGATGGGGAGAGACCCAGTACTTC. The chain combines TRBV5-1 with TRBJ2-5; D is perhaps TRBD1 (5 bases). V was trimmed by 1 base and J by 4 bases, leaving 11 bases between them. The CDR3 length is 14 residues. From germline, CDR1 is SGHRS and CDR2 YFSETQ. The full variable domain, rest sourced from reference TRBV5-1 and TRBJ2-5, is KAGVTQTPRYLIKTRGQQVTLSCSPISGHRSVSWYQQTPGQGLQFLFEYFSETQRNKGNFPGRFSGRQFSNSRSEMNVSTLELGDSALYLCASSLRGWGETQYFGPGTRLLVL.

This clonotype was detected only a few times. The V gene is TRBV7-6, the J gene TRBJ2-3; possible D gene TRBD2, 6 bases. Per the germline V gene, CDR1 is SGHVS and CDR2 is FNYEAQ. V was pared by 7 bases and J by 0 bases, with 14 bases between. CDR3 size: 15 residues. This CDR3 reads CASNTGGASTDTQYF. Here the CDR3 DNA reads TGTGCCAGCAATACCGGGGGAGCGAGCACAGATACGCAGTATTTT.

This clonotype was observed many times. The V gene is TRBV5-1, the J gene TRBJ2-7; D gene unclear. Trimming took 7 bases from V and 2 from J, leaving 13 bases between them. Germline CDR1 and CDR2: SGHRS and YFSETQ. The CDR3 length is 13 residues. The CDR3 nucleotides are TGCGCCAGCTCATTCACGGGTACCTACGAGCAGTACTTC. This encodes CASSFTGTYEQYF.

The chain employs TRBV5-1 and TRBJ2-1; maybe TRBD2 (6 bases). CDR3 length: 16 amino acids. Germline V gene lookup returns CDR1 SGHRS and CDR2 YFSETQ. Trimming left V 0 bases short and J 0 bases short, with 10 bases between. The CDR3, as DNA: TGCGCCAGCAGCTTGGTTGGCGGGGCCTCCTACAATGAGCAGTTCTTC. It is translated as CASSLVGGASYNEQFF.

This chain joins TRBV5-1 and TRBJ1-6; the D is unclear. CDR3 length equals 14 residues. Between the trimmed V and J ends, which lost 5 bases and 7 bases, there was a span of 13 bases. In germline, CDR1 is SGHRS, CDR2 YFSETQ. CDR3: CASRKNPDNSPLHF. In nucleotides, the CDR3 is TGCGCCAGCAGGAAAAACCCAGACAATTCACCCCTCCACTTT.

The gene calls are TRBV28 and TRBJ2-7; a possible D gene is TRBD1 (5 bases). Trimming cost V 7 bases and J 3 bases, with 16 bases left between them. Per germline, CDR1 MDHEN and CDR2 SYDVKM. This CDR3 spans 14 amino acids. CDR3: CASTAPDKNYEQYF. The CDR3 DNA is TGTGCCAGCACCGCCCCGGACAAAAACTACGAGCAGTACTTC.